This T cell receptor (beta chain) stems from a study of chemoradiotherapy in HPV16-positive cancers. Study-wide results and caveats: HPV-responsive T-cell expansion during chemoradiotherapy was linked to improved recurrence-free survival in HPV16-positive patients.

TCRdb's table, derived via immunoSEQ multiplex PCR, lists solely in-frame clones and lacks some. The data hold approximately 15,000 clones, with 65% to 75% observed a single time. Germline CDR1 SGHNT, CDR2 YENEEA. V shed 0 bases and J shed 9 bases, with 12 bases lying between them. This CDR3 is 14 amino acids long. This clone occurred a few times. Its antigen is currently unknown. Collection of the sample occurred from a patient who underwent chemoradiotherapy. The sequence came from a human donor with HPV-associated anogenital cancer. V is TRBV11-3 and J is TRBJ2-1; no clear D gene. The CDR3 DNA is TGTGCCAGCAGCTTAGATCGATTAGGCGGTGAGCAGTTCTTC. This translates into CASSLDRLGGEQFF.